This T cell receptor beta chain was profiled in a study of cytomegalovirus exposure and HLA in healthy donors. Germline V gene data show CDR1 as SQVTM and CDR2 as ANQGSEA. The CDR3 is 11 residues long. V trimming: 6 bases; J trimming: 9 bases; junction bases outside the gene matches: 7. Produced via immunoSEQ multiplex PCR; TCRdb's table is partial and in-frame only. The sample includes over 200,000 clones, about 86% of them seen just once. This rearrangement joins TRBV29-1 to TRBJ1-1, with 7 bases lining up with TRBD1. The TCR sequence derives from a woman under 30 in good health and CMV-seronegative. Specimen: PBMCs. The CDR3 region is CSVANRGQAFF. The CDR3, as DNA: TGCAGCGTCGCAAACAGGGGACAAGCTTTCTTT.